These T cell receptor beta chains were read from a single sample in a study of T cell responses to AZD1222 COVID-19 vaccine. Here immunoSEQ multiplex PCR was the method, and the copy in TCRdb shows in-frame clones only, minus some. This table has 95,000 to 150,000 clones, about 93% appearing once. The sample here was peripheral blood, taken 28 days after the second AZD1222 dose. The origin of the receptors is an adult who received the AZD1222 COVID-19 vaccine. CDR3s include the opening cysteine and the closing phenylalanine or tryptophan. Each record gives: CDR3 protein, CDR3 DNA, D gene, V gene, J gene, clone size. D genes are given only for firm matches. Rows may omit the clone size; those that give it use once, few, many or a size class.

CDR3 protein: CSATQGPGQVDGYTF; CDR3 DNA: TGCAGCGCGACACAGGGTCCGGGGCAGGTTGATGGCTACACCTTC; D gene: .; V gene: TRBV29-1; J gene: TRBJ1-2; clone size: .
CDR3 protein: CASSAGTSGARTDTQYF; CDR3 DNA: TGTGCCAGCAGCGCGGGGACTAGCGGGGCCCGCACAGATACGCAGTATTTT; D gene: TRBD2; V gene: TRBV5-4; J gene: TRBJ2-3; clone size: .
CDR3 protein: CASSQLAGTIYEQYF; CDR3 DNA: TGCGCCAGCAGCCAGCTTGCGGGGACCATCTACGAGCAGTACTTC; D gene: .; V gene: TRBV4-1; J gene: TRBJ2-7; clone size: .
CDR3 protein: CASSLGFNEYGYTF; CDR3 DNA: TGTGCCAGCAGCTTAGGGTTTAATGAATATGGCTACACCTTC; D gene: .; V gene: TRBV11-2; J gene: TRBJ1-2; clone size: .
CDR3 protein: CASSYTGENYGYTF; CDR3 DNA: TGCGCCAGCAGCTACACAGGAGAAAACTATGGCTACACCTTC; D gene: .; V gene: TRBV5-1; J gene: TRBJ1-2; clone size: .
CDR3 protein: CAQNGDHNYGYTF; CDR3 DNA: TGTGCCCAAAACGGCGACCATAACTATGGCTACACCTTC; D gene: .; V gene: TRBV30; J gene: TRBJ1-2; clone size: .
CDR3 protein: CASSQDPTGELFF; CDR3 DNA: TGTGCCAGCAGCCAAGACCCTACCGGGGAGCTGTTTTTT; D gene: .; V gene: TRBV5-6; J gene: TRBJ2-2; clone size: .
CDR3 protein: CASSTGTGKDLNTEAFF; CDR3 DNA: TGTGCCAGTAGCACCGGGACAGGTAAGGATCTGAACACTGAAGCTTTCTTT; D gene: TRBD1; V gene: TRBV19; J gene: TRBJ1-1; clone size: .
CDR3 protein: CASSPPDHFYTEAFF; CDR3 DNA: TGTGCCAGCAGCCCGCCGGACCATTTCTACACTGAAGCTTTCTTT; D gene: .; V gene: TRBV2; J gene: TRBJ1-1; clone size: .
CDR3 protein: CAISRDSAYEQYF; CDR3 DNA: TGTGCCATCAGTCGAGACAGTGCCTACGAGCAGTACTTC; D gene: .; V gene: TRBV10-3; J gene: TRBJ2-7; clone size: .
CDR3 protein: CASSEGAFNPETQYF; CDR3 DNA: TGTGCCAGCAGTGAAGGGGCATTTAATCCGGAGACCCAGTACTTC; D gene: .; V gene: TRBV6-1; J gene: TRBJ2-5; clone size: .
CDR3 protein: CASLAGGRPETQYF; CDR3 DNA: TGTGCCAGCCTAGCGGGGGGCCGTCCGGAGACCCAGTACTTC; D gene: TRBD2; V gene: TRBV3-1/TRBV3-2; J gene: TRBJ2-5; clone size: .
CDR3 protein: CASSKDRGFHEQYF; CDR3 DNA: TGTGCCAGCAGTAAGGACAGGGGCTTTCACGAGCAGTACTTC; D gene: TRBD1; V gene: TRBV6-2/TRBV6-3; J gene: TRBJ2-7; clone size: few
CDR3 protein: CASSQVHRQETQYF; CDR3 DNA: TGCGCCAGCAGCCAAGTCCATAGGCAAGAGACCCAGTACTTC; D gene: .; V gene: TRBV4-1; J gene: TRBJ2-5; clone size: .
CDR3 protein: CASSLVLSTGRADTQYF; CDR3 DNA: TGTGCCAGCAGCTTAGTCCTCTCGACAGGGAGGGCAGATACGCAGTATTTT; D gene: .; V gene: TRBV7-9; J gene: TRBJ2-3; clone size: .
CDR3 protein: CASSLSSGGASTQYF; CDR3 DNA: TGTGCTAGCAGCTTAAGCAGCGGGGGGGCCTCTACGCAGTATTTT; D gene: TRBD2; V gene: TRBV7-7; J gene: TRBJ2-3; clone size: .
CDR3 protein: CASSLVAPNTGELFF; CDR3 DNA: TGCGCCAGCAGCTTGGTAGCACCGAACACCGGGGAGCTGTTTTTT; D gene: .; V gene: TRBV5-1; J gene: TRBJ2-2; clone size: .
CDR3 protein: CSVDGSQGDGYTF; CDR3 DNA: TGCAGCGTTGACGGTTCACAGGGTGACGGCTACACCTTC; D gene: .; V gene: TRBV29-1; J gene: TRBJ1-2; clone size: .
CDR3 protein: CASSFHSGNGDEQFF; CDR3 DNA: TGTGCCAGCAGCTTCCATAGCGGGAATGGCGATGAGCAGTTCTTC; D gene: TRBD2; V gene: TRBV11-3; J gene: TRBJ2-1; clone size: .